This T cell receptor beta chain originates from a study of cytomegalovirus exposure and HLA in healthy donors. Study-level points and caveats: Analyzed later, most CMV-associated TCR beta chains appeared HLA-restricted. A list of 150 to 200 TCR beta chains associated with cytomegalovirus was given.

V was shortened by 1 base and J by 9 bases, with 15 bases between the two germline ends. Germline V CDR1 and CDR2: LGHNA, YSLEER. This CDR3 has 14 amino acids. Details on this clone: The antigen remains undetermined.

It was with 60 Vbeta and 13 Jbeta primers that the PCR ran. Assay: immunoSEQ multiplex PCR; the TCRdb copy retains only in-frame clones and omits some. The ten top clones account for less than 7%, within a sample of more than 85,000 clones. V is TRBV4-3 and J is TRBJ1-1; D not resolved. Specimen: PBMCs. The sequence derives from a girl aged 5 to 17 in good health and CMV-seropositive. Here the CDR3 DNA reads TGCGCCAGCAGCCAAGTCGAGGGCGGTAGAAAAGCTTTCTTT. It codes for CASSQVEGGRKAFF.